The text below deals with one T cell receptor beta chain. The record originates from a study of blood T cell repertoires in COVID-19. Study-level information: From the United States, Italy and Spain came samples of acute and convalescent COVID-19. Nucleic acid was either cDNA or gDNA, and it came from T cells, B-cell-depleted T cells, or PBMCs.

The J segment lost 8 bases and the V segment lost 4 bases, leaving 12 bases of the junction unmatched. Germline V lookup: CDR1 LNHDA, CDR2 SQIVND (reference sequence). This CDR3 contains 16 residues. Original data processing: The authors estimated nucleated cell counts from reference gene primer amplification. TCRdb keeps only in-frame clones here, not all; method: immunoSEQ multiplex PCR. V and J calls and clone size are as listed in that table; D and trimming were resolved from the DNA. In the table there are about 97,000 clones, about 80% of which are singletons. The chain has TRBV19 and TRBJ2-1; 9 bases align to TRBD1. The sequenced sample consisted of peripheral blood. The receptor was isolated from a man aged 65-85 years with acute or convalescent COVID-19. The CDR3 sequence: CASSSRRDRVKDEQFF. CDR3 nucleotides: TGTGCCAGTAGTAGCCGAAGGGACAGGGTGAAGGATGAGCAGTTCTTC.